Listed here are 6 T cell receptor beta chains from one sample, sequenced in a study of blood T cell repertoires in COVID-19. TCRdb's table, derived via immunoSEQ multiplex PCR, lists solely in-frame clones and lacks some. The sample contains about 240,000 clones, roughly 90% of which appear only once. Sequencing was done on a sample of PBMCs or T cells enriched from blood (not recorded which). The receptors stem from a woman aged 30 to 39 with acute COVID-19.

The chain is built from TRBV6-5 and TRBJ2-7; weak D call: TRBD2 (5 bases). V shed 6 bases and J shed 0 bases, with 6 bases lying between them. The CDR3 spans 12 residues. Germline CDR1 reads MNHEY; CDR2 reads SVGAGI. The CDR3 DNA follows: TGTGCCAGCAGCGACTACTCCTACGAGCAGTACTTC. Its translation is CASSDYSYEQYF.

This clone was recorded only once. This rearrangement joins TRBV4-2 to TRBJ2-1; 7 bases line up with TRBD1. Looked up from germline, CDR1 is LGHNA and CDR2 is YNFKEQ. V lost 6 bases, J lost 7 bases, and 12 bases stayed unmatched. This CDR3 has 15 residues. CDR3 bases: TGTGCCAGCAGTCTCACCCCGGGACAGTGGAATGAGCAGTTCTTC. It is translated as CASSLTPGQWNEQFF.

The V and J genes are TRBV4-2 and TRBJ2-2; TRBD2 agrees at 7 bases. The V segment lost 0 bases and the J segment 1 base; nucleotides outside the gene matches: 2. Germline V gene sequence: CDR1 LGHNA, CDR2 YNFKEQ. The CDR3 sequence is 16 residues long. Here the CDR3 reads CASSQEAGRNTGELFF. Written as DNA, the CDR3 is TGTGCCAGCAGCCAAGAAGCGGGGAGGAACACCGGGGAGCTGTTTTTT.

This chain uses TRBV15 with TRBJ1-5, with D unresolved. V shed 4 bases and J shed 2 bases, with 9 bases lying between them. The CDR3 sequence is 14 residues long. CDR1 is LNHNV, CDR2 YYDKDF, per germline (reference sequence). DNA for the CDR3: TGTGCCACCAGCATTTACGAGCGCAATCAGCCCCAGCATTTT. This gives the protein CATSIYERNQPQHF.

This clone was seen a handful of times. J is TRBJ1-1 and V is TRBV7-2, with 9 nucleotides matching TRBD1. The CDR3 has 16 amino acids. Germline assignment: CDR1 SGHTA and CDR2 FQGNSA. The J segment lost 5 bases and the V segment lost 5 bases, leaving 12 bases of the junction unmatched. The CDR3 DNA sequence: TGTGCCAGCAGCACACGACTCGACAGGGGGGGAACTGAAGCTTTCTTT. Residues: CASSTRLDRGGTEAFF.

The CDR3 spells CASSLSRQGSYEQYF. Written as DNA, the CDR3 is TGTGCCAGCAGCTTAAGTAGGCAGGGCTCCTACGAGCAGTACTTC. The V call is TRBV7-9, the J call TRBJ2-7, with D maybe TRBD1 (5 bases). Germline assignment: CDR1 SEHNR and CDR2 FQNEAQ (reference sequence). V gave up 2 bases and J gave up 0 bases, with 11 bases separating them. The CDR3 has 15 amino acids.